This is a list of T cell receptor beta chains from one sample in a study of T cells in Graves' hyperthyroidism and ophthalmopathy. Via MiXCR, TCRdb re-called the multiplex PCR reads, giving one row per CDR3 protein. The data contain hundreds of thousands of distinct CDR3 sequences, 15% to 20% of them singletons. The sequenced sample consisted of blood. Receptors were obtained from a woman between 25 and 40 years old with Graves' hyperthyroidism. Each CDR3 is given with its conserved first and last residue. A D gene is named only where the DNA matches it firmly. Clone size is given for some rows only: seen once, a few or many times, or a class if the clone is expanded.

j_call,v_call,d_call,clone_size,cdr3_nt,cdr3_aa
TRBJ1-2,TRBV20-1,-,few,TGCAGTGCTAGAGAGAGGGGCACCCTCGATGGCTACACCTTC,CSARERGTLDGYTF
TRBJ2-7,TRBV5-6,-,-,TGTGCCAGTACAGTAGGAAGGTCCGTCTACGAGCAGTACTTC,CASTVGRSVYEQYF
TRBJ2-1,TRBV7-3,-,many,TGTGCCAGCAGCTTAGACTTGGGGAGTGAGCAGTTCTTC,CASSLDLGSEQFF
TRBJ2-7,TRBV20-1,TRBD2,many,TGCAGTGCTCCCGCACCTAGCGGGAGCCCCTACGAGCAGTACTTC,CSAPAPSGSPYEQYF
TRBJ2-1,TRBV18,TRBD2,many,TGTGCCAGCTCACCACCGGCGGGAGCCTACAATGAGCAGTTCTTC,CASSPPAGAYNEQFF
TRBJ1-4,TRBV5-5,-,many,TGTGCCAGCAGTCTGGCCGGGGGGCTGAAACTGTTTTTT,CASSLAGGLKLFF
TRBJ2-1,TRBV6-1,-,-,TGTGCCATCCCGGTACAAGACTACAATGAGCAGTTCTTC,CAIPVQDYNEQFF
TRBJ2-4,TRBV7-2,-,-,TGTGCCAGCAGCTTAATGGCTACTTCAAAAAACATTCAGTACTTC,CASSLMATSKNIQYF
TRBJ1-1,TRBV6-1,-,few,TGTGCCAGCAGTGTGGGACCAGGGGTGAGCCATATGAACACTGAAGCTTTCTTT,CASSVGPGVSHMNTEAFF
TRBJ2-3,TRBV4-1,-,-,TGCGCCAGCAGCCAAGAACCAACGAGCAGAGGGGGTACAGATACGCAGTATTTT,CASSQEPTSRGGTDTQYF
TRBJ2-1,TRBV4-2,-,-,TGTGCCAGCAGCCAAATTGGGGGCAATGAGCAGTTCTTC,CASSQIGGNEQFF
TRBJ2-5,TRBV18,-,-,TGTGCCGGCTCACCGGGAGTTGGAGAGACCCAGTACTTC,CAGSPGVGETQYF
TRBJ1-1,TRBV2,-,many,TGTGCCAGCAGTGGCGGAGGGGCTTTCTTT,CASSGGGAFF
TRBJ2-5,TRBV13,-,few,TGTGCCAGCAGTCGTATCAGGAGTGGCCAAGGGACCCAGTACTTC,CASSRIRSGQGTQYF